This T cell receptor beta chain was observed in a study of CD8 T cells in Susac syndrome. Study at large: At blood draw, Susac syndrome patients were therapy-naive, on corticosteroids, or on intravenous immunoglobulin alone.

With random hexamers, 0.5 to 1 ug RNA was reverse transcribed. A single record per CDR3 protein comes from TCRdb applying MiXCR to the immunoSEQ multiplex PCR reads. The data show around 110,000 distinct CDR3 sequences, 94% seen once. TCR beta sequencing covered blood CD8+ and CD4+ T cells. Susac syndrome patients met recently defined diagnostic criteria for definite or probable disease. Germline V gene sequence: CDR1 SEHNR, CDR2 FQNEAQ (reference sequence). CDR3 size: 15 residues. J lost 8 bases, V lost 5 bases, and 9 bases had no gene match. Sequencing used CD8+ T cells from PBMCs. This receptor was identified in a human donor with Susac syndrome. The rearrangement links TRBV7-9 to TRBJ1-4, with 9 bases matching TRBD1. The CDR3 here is CASSRTGGWEEKLFF. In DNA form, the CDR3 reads TGTGCCAGCAGCCGAACAGGGGGCTGGGAGGAAAAACTGTTTTTT.